These 27 T cell receptor beta chains came from one sample sequenced in a study of TIL therapy for anti-PD-1-resistant metastatic lung cancer. Sample time point: pre-treatment sample, taken before nivolumab and TIL therapy. The immunoSEQ assay was v3. Using immunoSEQ multiplex PCR, the repertoire was profiled, and TCRdb retains in-frame clones only, with some absent. Among about 50,000 clones listed, 80% to 90% were seen once. The sequencing here drew on blood, taken at baseline. These receptors originate from a person aged 25 to 85 with non-small cell lung cancer.

V gene TRBV12-5 combines with J gene TRBJ1-5; D gene uncertain. V was shortened by 2 bases and J by 0 bases, with 26 bases between the two germline ends. The CDR3 spans 21 residues. Germline loops: CDR1 LGHNT, CDR2 FRNRAP. The chain's CDR3 is CASGLPPTESPALYSNQPQHF. In nucleotides, the CDR3 is TGTGCTAGTGGTTTGCCTCCTACCGAATCCCCGGCCCTATATAGCAATCAGCCCCAGCATTTT.

This sequence joins TRBV6-2 or TRBV6-3 and TRBJ2-7; D remains unclear. There are 12 residues in the CDR3. Looked up from germline, CDR1 is MNHEY and CDR2 is SVGEGT. V gave up 2 bases and J gave up 7 bases, with 9 bases separating them. The CDR3 here is CASSYPRMEQYF. In DNA, the CDR3 is TGTGCCAGCAGTTACCCCCGGATGGAGCAGTACTTC.

The V call is TRBV4-3, the J call TRBJ2-3, with D tentatively TRBD2 (5 bases). The CDR3 length is 16 residues. Trimming removed 0 bases from V and 4 bases from J, with 14 bases in between. The germline gives CDR1 LGHNA, CDR2 YSLEER. CDR3 sequence reads: CASSQELRAGADTQYF. The CDR3 DNA reads as TGCGCCAGCAGCCAAGAATTGCGGGCGGGTGCAGATACGCAGTATTTT.

The chain joins TRBV6-2 or TRBV6-3 to TRBJ1-2, with TRBD1 identical over 7 bases. V lost 0 bases and J lost 4; bases outside the gene matches: 8. The CDR3 spans 16 residues. Germline assignment: CDR1 MNHEY and CDR2 SVGEGT. The CDR3 is CASSYSVNRGVYGYTF. The CDR3 DNA sequence: TGTGCCAGCAGTTACTCGGTCAACAGGGGTGTCTATGGCTACACCTTC.

The CDR3 DNA reads as TGTGCCAGTAGTATATCGGACACCGGGCGGGAGACCCAGTACTTC. Translating gives CASSISDTGRETQYF. The chain has TRBV19 and TRBJ2-5, with D tentatively TRBD1 (5 bases). V lost 2 bases, J lost 5 bases, and 15 bases lay in between. CDR3 length: 15 residues. In germline, CDR1 is LNHDA, CDR2 SQIVND (reference sequence).

The rearrangement joins TRBV18 to TRBJ1-4, with TRBD1 as a possible D gene (5 bases). Per germline, CDR1 KGHSH and CDR2 LQKENI. The CDR3 is 15 amino acids. The V end was cut by 1 base, the J end by 5 bases, with 11 bases between. CDR3 DNA: TGTGCCAGCTCACCACGTCGGGGGGGAAATGAAAAACTGTTTTTT. It is translated as CASSPRRGGNEKLFF.

This chain uses TRBV9 with TRBJ2-1; D is perhaps TRBD1 (6 bases). V lost 2 bases, J lost 0 bases, and 9 bases lay in between. The germline V gene encodes CDR1 SGDLS and CDR2 YYNGEE. This CDR3 contains 15 residues. In DNA form, the CDR3 reads TGTGCCAGCAGCGTTCAGGGGAGCTCCTACAATGAGCAGTTCTTC. It translates to CASSVQGSSYNEQFF.

J is TRBJ2-1 and V is TRBV19, with 15 bases lining up with TRBD2. The trim removed 5 bases at V and 1 base at J, leaving 9 bases unmatched. The germline V gene encodes CDR1 LNHDA and CDR2 SQIVND (reference sequence). The CDR3 runs 19 residues. The CDR3 DNA is TGTGCCAGTAGTGCTCGGGGACTAGCGGGAGGAGTGTCCTACAATGAGCAGTTCTTC. Translated, it gives CASSARGLAGGVSYNEQFF.

This rearrangement joins TRBV3-1 (or the pseudogene TRBV3-2) to TRBJ1-6; D unresolved. In germline, CDR1 is LGHDT, CDR2 YNNKEL (reference sequence). Trimming left V 0 bases short and J 7 bases short, with 13 bases between. The CDR3 is 16 residues long. CDR3 in amino acids: CASSQELGTINSPLHF. CDR3 nucleotides: TGTGCCAGCAGCCAAGAACTAGGAACGATCAATTCACCCCTCCACTTT.

This clone was detected only once. The chain has TRBV15 and TRBJ2-2; 7 bases are a match to TRBD2. The germline V gene has CDR1 LNHNV and CDR2 YYDKDF (reference sequence). This CDR3 is built from 15 residues. The V and J ends lost 4 bases and 1 base, in that order; junction bases with no gene match: 3. CDR3: CATSIPSGNTGELFF. The CDR3 DNA sequence: TGTGCCACCAGCATACCTAGCGGGAACACCGGGGAGCTGTTTTTT.

The chain carries TRBV20-1 and TRBJ2-7; D not certain. Trimming removed 3 bases at V and 2 bases at J, with 11 bases between. Germline loops: CDR1 DFQATT, CDR2 SNEGSKA (reference sequence). The length of the CDR3 is 13 residues. CDR3 coding DNA: TGCAGTGCTAGTGGGCGGAACCCCTACGAGCAGTACTTC. This gives the protein CSASGRNPYEQYF.

The gene calls are TRBV6-5 and TRBJ1-5, with no clear D. The V and J ends lost 6 bases and 3 bases respectively, with 15 bases between them. This CDR3 comprises 15 residues. Germline values: CDR1 MNHEY, CDR2 SVGAGI. The CDR3 DNA reads as TGTGCCAGCAGCGTGACGGGCCCACACAATCAGCCCCAGCATTTT. As protein: CASSVTGPHNQPQHF.

V usage is TRBV5-1 and J usage is TRBJ1-3, with 10 positions matching TRBD1. The V and J ends lost 3 bases and 0 bases, in that order; junction bases with no gene match: 0. The germline V gene encodes CDR1 SGHRS and CDR2 YFSETQ. This CDR3 region has 15 residues. The CDR3 spells CASSWTGGSGNTIYF. CDR3 DNA sequence: TGCGCCAGCAGCTGGACAGGGGGCTCTGGAAACACCATATATTTT.

The V call is TRBV6-2 or TRBV6-3, the J call TRBJ2-5; D is undetermined. Deletions cut 5 bases from V and 2 bases from J, with 15 bases between. Germline CDR1 MNHEY, CDR2 SVGEGT. This CDR3 contains 15 residues. CDR3 DNA sequence: TGTGCCAGCAGTCCCACGAGACTGATTCAAGAGACCCAGTACTTC. This encodes CASSPTRLIQETQYF.

The chain couples TRBV7-8 to TRBJ2-7; D is tentatively TRBD1 or TRBD2 (6 bases each). Trimming left V 5 bases short and J 0 bases short, with 17 bases between. CDR1 is SGHVS, CDR2 FQNEAQ, per germline. The CDR3 runs 16 residues. CDR3 sequence: CASSPGRGGSSYEQYF. The CDR3 region has the DNA TGTGCCAGCAGCCCCGGACGAGGGGGGAGCTCCTACGAGCAGTACTTC.

V gene TRBV5-1 combines with J gene TRBJ2-5; D is undetermined. This CDR3 has 14 amino acids. Germline loops: CDR1 SGHRS, CDR2 YFSETQ. The germline V and J ends were trimmed by 2 bases and 2 bases, with 10 bases remaining between them. CDR3 bases: TGCGCCAGCAGCTTACCGGGCCAACAAGAGACCCAGTACTTC. The encoded protein is CASSLPGQQETQYF.

The CDR3, as DNA: TGTGCCAGCAGTGACGGACCGCCGGGGGCGGGTGAGCAGTTCTTC. This gives the protein CASSDGPPGAGEQFF. The chain is built from TRBV2 and TRBJ2-1; D could derive from TRBD1 or TRBD2 (6 bases each). Between the trimmed V and J ends, which lost 3 bases and 9 bases, there was a span of 18 bases. The CDR3 length is 15 residues. Germline CDR1 and CDR2: SNHLY and FYNNEI.

The count of this clone is one. The gene calls are TRBV6-2 or TRBV6-3 and TRBJ1-1; 7 nucleotides agree with TRBD1. Trimming took 2 bases from V and 6 from J; bases not matched to a gene: 3. The CDR3 spans 13 residues. Looked up from germline, CDR1 is MNHEY and CDR2 is SVGEGT. In DNA form, the CDR3 reads TGTGCCAGCAGTTACCGACAGGGTTCTGAAGCTTTCTTT. Protein sequence: CASSYRQGSEAFF.

V is TRBV7-6 and J is TRBJ2-1; D may be TRBD2 (6 bases). This CDR3 comprises 12 residues. From germline, CDR1 is SGHVS and CDR2 FNYEAQ. V was shortened by 4 bases and J by 8 bases, with 9 bases between the two germline ends. CDR3 coding DNA: TGTGCCAGCAGCTGGAGGGAGGATGAGCAGTTCTTC. This codes for CASSWREDEQFF.

This rearrangement joins TRBV6-5 to TRBJ2-2; 9 nucleotides agree with TRBD1. This CDR3 is 14 amino acids long. Germline loops: CDR1 MNHEY, CDR2 SVGAGI. J was trimmed by 7 bases and V by 4 bases; bases with no gene match: 4. The CDR3 sequence: CASSSQGAGGELFF. The CDR3 DNA reads TGTGCCAGCAGTTCACAGGGGGCCGGCGGGGAGCTGTTTTTT.

The chain couples TRBV12-3 or TRBV12-4 to TRBJ1-4; D gene uncertain. The length of the CDR3 is 12 residues. The V gene lost 3 bases and the J gene lost 6 bases, with 5 bases spanning the gap. The CDR3 DNA reads TGTGCCAGCAGTTTTTTGGATGAAAAACTGTTTTTT. As protein: CASSFLDEKLFF.

The CDR3 bases are TGTGCCAGCAGTTGGGACAGAAATAATTCACCCCTCCACTTT. Protein sequence: CASSWDRNNSPLHF. This chain links TRBV27 with TRBJ1-6; 7 bases are a match to TRBD1. V trimming: 4 bases; J trimming: 5 bases; junction bases outside the gene matches: 2. Germline CDR1 MNHEY, CDR2 SMNVEV (reference sequence). The CDR3 runs 14 residues.

This chain joins TRBV11-2 and TRBJ2-3, with no clear D. There are 17 residues in the CDR3. Per germline, CDR1 SGHAT and CDR2 FQNNGV. V was clipped by 2 bases and J by 0 bases, with 15 bases between them. The CDR3 DNA is TGTGCCAGCAGCTTACGGTTACGGCGCAATAGCACAGATACGCAGTATTTT. This translates into CASSLRLRRNSTDTQYF.

With respect to this clone: Other DNA sequences of this sample code for an identical CDR3. The V and J genes are TRBV7-2 and TRBJ2-7; no definite D call. The length of the CDR3 is 11 residues. The V gene lost 5 bases and the J gene lost 2 bases, with 4 bases spanning the gap. Per germline, CDR1 SGHTA and CDR2 FQGNSA. The CDR3 region is CASSPAYEQYF. The CDR3 DNA sequence: TGTGCCAGCAGCCCCGCCTACGAGCAGTACTTC. The entire variable domain, with the rest obtained from reference TRBV7-2 and TRBJ2-7, is as follows: GAGVSQSPSNKVTEKGKDVELRCDPISGHTALYWYRQSLGQGLEFLIYFQGNSAPDKSGLPSDRFSAERTGGSVSTLTIQRTQQEDSAVYLCASSPAYEQYFGPGTRLTVT.

This chain links TRBV11-3 with TRBJ2-5, with TRBD1 matching over 7 bases. V shed 4 bases and J 3 bases; nucleotides not matched to a gene: 5. There are 14 residues in the CDR3. Germline V gene data show CDR1 as SGHNT and CDR2 as YENEEA. DNA for the CDR3: TGTGCCAGCAGCTGGGACAGTAGGGAAGAGACCCAGTACTTC. Translation gives CASSWDSREETQYF.

DNA for the CDR3: TGCGCCAGCAGCTTCGGGTACAATGAGCAGTTCTTC. It yields the protein CASSFGYNEQFF. The chain carries TRBV5-1 and TRBJ2-1, with D unclear. Trimming removed 2 bases at V and 4 bases at J, with 4 bases between. In germline, CDR1 is SGHRS, CDR2 YFSETQ. The CDR3 covers 12 residues.

In this sample, this clone turned up a few times. This chain connects TRBV12-3 or TRBV12-4 to TRBJ1-5; D remains unclear. The ends were cut back, 6 bases at V and 3 bases at J, with 9 bases in the middle. This CDR3 is 13 amino acids long. The CDR3 protein is CASSNYLNQPQHF. The CDR3 DNA reads as TGTGCCAGCAGCAATTACCTCAATCAGCCCCAGCATTTT.